What follows are 28 T cell receptor beta chains derived from one specimen sequenced in a study of shared clonotypes between healthy human individuals (dated by TCRdb to about 2020). Libraries came from the immunoSEQ multiplex PCR assay. Held by TCRdb, this immuneACCESS table contains in-frame sequences only and omits some clones. Under half of the omission traces to an unresolved V gene where checked; the cause of the rest is unknown. The sample table records 1.4 million to 1.5 million clones; roughly 96% of these occur just once. The ten largest make up 0.95% to 1.5% of the sample. The source material was naive CD4+ T cells sorted from blood. The sample's cell subset or site, from its label and the paper: CD45RA+ positively selected. The source of these receptors is a man aged 25 to 40 in good health.

The CDR3 DNA reads TGTGCCAGCGCGGACACCTTCGCTGGGTACGAGCAGTACTTC. Encoded protein: CASADTFAGYEQYF. V usage is TRBV27 and J usage is TRBJ2-7; D is perhaps TRBD1 (5 bases). This CDR3 has 14 residues. Germline lookup yields CDR1 MNHEY and CDR2 SMNVEV (reference sequence). V was clipped by 8 bases and J by 4 bases, with 18 bases between them.

This chain joins TRBV6-6 and TRBJ2-1; D is ambiguous. Trimming pared 7 bases from V and 8 bases from J, leaving 9 bases between. This CDR3 spans 11 amino acids. The germline V gene encodes CDR1 MNHNY and CDR2 SVGAGI (reference sequence). The CDR3 region is CASTKKDEQFF. The DNA for the CDR3 is TGTGCCAGCACCAAAAAAGATGAGCAGTTCTTC.

A single count supports this clone. The genes are TRBV10-1 and TRBJ2-7; tentatively, D is TRBD1 (5 bases). Germline CDR1 and CDR2: WNHNN and SYGVQD (reference sequence). The CDR3 is 13 residues long. The V gene lost 6 bases and the J gene lost 0 bases, with 9 bases spanning the gap. CDR3 DNA sequence: TGCGCCAGCAGAGGAGACAGCTCCTACGAGCAGTACTTC. Translating it yields CASRGDSSYEQYF.

The chain couples TRBV5-1 to TRBJ2-1; TRBD2 matches 10 bases. The CDR3 spans 14 residues. After removal of 2 bases from V and 4 bases from J, the junction contained 0 bases not matched to a gene. Germline V lookup: CDR1 SGHRS, CDR2 YFSETQ. CDR3 residues: CASSFSGRYNEQFF. CDR3 bases: TGCGCCAGCAGCTTTAGCGGGAGGTACAATGAGCAGTTCTTC.

In its sample, this clone was seen once. The chain carries TRBV5-1 and TRBJ2-1, with D tentatively TRBD2 (5 bases). CDR1 and CDR2 from the germline V gene are SGHRS and YFSETQ. This CDR3 has 16 residues. V was cut by 0 bases and J by 3 bases, with 13 bases left in between. CDR3 amino acids: CASSLALGLGYNEQFF. In nucleotides, the CDR3 is TGCGCCAGCAGCTTGGCTTTAGGACTGGGCTACAATGAGCAGTTCTTC.

The chain couples TRBV28 to TRBJ1-5; perhaps TRBD1 as D (5 bases). In germline, CDR1 is MDHEN, CDR2 SYDVKM. This CDR3 contains 16 residues. Trimming took 3 bases from V and 2 from J, leaving 14 bases between them. CDR3 sequence (DNA): TGTGCCAGCAGTTTTGGGGGTTCTTTGGGCAATCAGCCCCAGCATTTT. Translation gives CASSFGGSLGNQPQHF.

The genes are TRBV5-4 and TRBJ2-5, with 12 positions matching TRBD2. With the DNA end fitting TRBJ2-7 better, the J assignment may be wrong. Germline V lookup: CDR1 SGHNT, CDR2 YYREEE (reference sequence). The CDR3 runs 14 residues. The CDR3 protein is CASSPTSGSHEQYF. The CDR3, as DNA: TGTGCCAGCAGCCCGACTAGCGGGAGCCACGAGCAGTACTTC.

V and J are TRBV5-4 and TRBJ2-5; D is tentatively TRBD1 or TRBD2 (5 bases each). CDR3 length: 14 residues. CDR1 is SGHNT, CDR2 YYREEE, per germline (reference sequence). The V end lost 6 bases, the J end lost 1 base, and 13 bases lay between the germline ends. Here the CDR3 DNA reads TGTGCCAGCACTGGGTCAGGGACCCAAGAGACCCAGTACTTC. This encodes CASTGSGTQETQYF.

This chain joins TRBV5-1 and TRBJ2-1; 9 bases are a match to TRBD2. Looked up from germline, CDR1 is SGHRS and CDR2 is YFSETQ. Trimming removed 7 bases from V and 3 bases from J; junction bases left unmatched: 8. This CDR3 has 15 amino acids. The chain's CDR3 is CASQIAGVDYNEQFF. In DNA, the CDR3 is TGCGCCAGCCAAATAGCGGGAGTGGACTACAATGAGCAGTTCTTC.

V gene TRBV7-2 combines with J gene TRBJ2-7; the match to TRBD1 covers 8 bases. CDR1 SGHTA and CDR2 FQGNSA come from the germline V gene. V lost 2 bases, J lost 5 bases, and 8 bases stayed unmatched. The CDR3 loop spans 15 amino acids. The CDR3 sequence: CASSLRWDRLNEQYF. CDR3 nucleotide sequence: TGTGCCAGCAGCTTAAGGTGGGACAGGCTAAACGAGCAGTACTTC.

V gene TRBV19 combines with J gene TRBJ1-4; the D is unclear. The V end lost 5 bases, the J end lost 0 bases, and 7 bases lay between the germline ends. CDR1 and CDR2 (germline): LNHDA, SQIVND (reference sequence). CDR3 length: 14 residues. The CDR3 coding sequence is TGTGCCAGTAGTGTGCCTGCAACTAATGAAAAACTGTTTTTT. Protein sequence: CASSVPATNEKLFF. Combining the CDR3 with reference TRBV19 and TRBJ1-4 gives the whole variable domain DGGITQSPKYLFRKEGQNVTLSCEQNLNHDAMYWYRQDPGQGLRLIYYSQIVNDFQKGDIAEGYSVSREKKESFPLTVTSAQKNPTAFYLCASSVPATNEKLFFGSGTQLSVL.

This chain uses TRBV11-2 with TRBJ2-5; tentative D call: TRBD1 (5 bases). The CDR3 has 14 amino acids. The V end lost 5 bases, the J end lost 1 base, and 11 bases lay between the germline ends. Looked up from germline, CDR1 is SGHAT and CDR2 is FQNNGV. This chain's CDR3 is CASSRDSLQETQYF. CDR3 DNA: TGTGCCAGCAGCCGAGACAGTCTCCAAGAGACCCAGTACTTC.

The V call is TRBV5-1, the J call TRBJ2-2; 7 bases map to TRBD2. V trimming: 0 bases; J trimming: 5 bases; junction bases outside the gene matches: 4. This CDR3 spans 15 amino acids. The germline CDR1 and CDR2 sequences are SGHRS and YFSETQ. CDR3 protein: CASSLGAGSTGELFF. The CDR3 coding sequence is TGCGCCAGCAGCTTGGGAGCGGGATCGACCGGGGAGCTGTTTTTT.

This rearrangement joins TRBV18 to TRBJ1-4; tentatively, D is TRBD1 (6 bases). This CDR3 is built from 14 residues. The V and J ends lost 3 bases and 5 bases respectively, with 10 bases between them. Looked up from germline, CDR1 is KGHSH and CDR2 is LQKENI. CDR3 coding DNA: TGTGCCAGCTCACCTCGGACAGTAAATGAAAAACTGTTTTTT. Its protein is CASSPRTVNEKLFF.

The chain joins TRBV7-3 to TRBJ2-2; D not resolved. V shed 5 bases and J shed 3 bases, with 13 bases lying between them. This CDR3 contains 15 residues. Germline V gives CDR1 SGHTA, CDR2 FQGTGA. The CDR3 region is CASSPSHWDTGELFF. CDR3 DNA sequence: TGTGCCAGCAGCCCGTCCCATTGGGACACCGGGGAGCTGTTTTTT.

V usage is TRBV30 and J usage is TRBJ1-3, with D possibly TRBD1 on 5 matching bases. This CDR3 region has 14 residues. Trimming stripped 0 bases from V and 1 base from J, with 7 bases between. In germline, CDR1 is GTSNPN, CDR2 SVGIG (reference sequence). The chain's CDR3 is CAWSVGASGNTIYF. CDR3 in DNA: TGTGCCTGGAGTGTTGGGGCATCTGGAAACACCATATATTTT. The full variable domain, completed using reference TRBV30 and TRBJ1-3, is SQTIHQWPATLVQPVGSPLSLECTVEGTSNPNLYWYRQAAGRGLQLLFYSVGIGQISSEVPQNLSASRPQDRQFILSSKKLLLSDSGFYLCAWSVGASGNTIYFGEGSWLTVV.

This chain links TRBV11-2 with TRBJ2-2; D not certain. With 3 bases removed from V and 6 bases from J, the gap between germline ends came to 14 bases. This CDR3 has 15 amino acids. Germline V gene lookup returns CDR1 SGHAT and CDR2 FQNNGV. CDR3 residues: CASSLDPYGPGELFF. The CDR3 nucleotides read TGTGCCAGCAGCTTGGATCCTTACGGCCCCGGGGAGCTGTTTTTT.

This chain joins TRBV11-2 and TRBJ2-3; the D is unclear. Trimming shortened V by 7 bases and J by 0 bases, and 14 bases separated the two germline ends. The CDR3 sequence is 15 residues long. CDR1 and CDR2 (germline): SGHAT, FQNNGV. This chain's CDR3 is CASNCDETSTDTQYF. In DNA form, the CDR3 reads TGTGCCAGCAACTGTGACGAGACTAGCACAGATACGCAGTATTTT.

The chain couples TRBV6-8 to TRBJ2-2; 10 bases are shared with TRBD2. Germline-derived CDR1 and CDR2 are MNHGY and SAAAGT. This CDR3 contains 16 residues. The V and J ends lost 7 bases and 7 bases, in that order; junction bases with no gene match: 12. CDR3 nucleotides: TGTGCCAGCACCTCCCCTCTAGCGGGAGTGGTCGGGGAGCTGTTTTTT. Amino acid sequence: CASTSPLAGVVGELFF.

The gene calls are TRBV28 and TRBJ2-5; D gene uncertain. The CDR3 has 13 amino acids. Trimming stripped 2 bases from V and 7 bases from J, with 11 bases between. Germline CDR1 and CDR2: MDHEN and SYDVKM. CDR3 sequence: CASSLGPTGTQYF. The CDR3 DNA sequence: TGTGCCAGCAGTTTAGGCCCAACGGGGACCCAGTACTTC.

The CDR3 here is CASSAGTSGSYEQYF. DNA of the CDR3: TGTGCCAGCAGTGCCGGGACTAGCGGTTCCTACGAGCAGTACTTC. The chain links TRBV28 to TRBJ2-7; 11 bases fit TRBD2. The CDR3 covers 15 residues. Trimming removed 5 bases from V and 1 base from J; junction bases left unmatched: 4. Germline lookup yields CDR1 MDHEN and CDR2 SYDVKM. Looking up the rest from reference TRBV28 and TRBJ2-7 gives the full variable domain: DVKVTQSSRYLVKRTGEKVFLECVQDMDHENMFWYRQDPGLGLRLIYFSYDVKMKEKGDIPEGYSVSREKKERFSLILESASTNQTSMYLCASSAGTSGSYEQYFGPGTRLTVT.

This rearrangement joins TRBV5-1 to TRBJ1-2; 7 nucleotides match TRBD1. Germline values: CDR1 SGHRS, CDR2 YFSETQ. Losses at the gene ends were 5 bases for V and 2 bases for J; bases not matched to a gene: 9. The CDR3 spans 15 residues. The CDR3 nucleotides read TGCGCCAGCAGGTCTGGCAGGGGGAGAAACTATGGCTACACCTTC. This sequence encodes CASRSGRGRNYGYTF.

This chain joins TRBV28 and TRBJ2-4, with D possibly matching TRBD2 (5 bases). With 5 bases removed from V and 2 bases from J, the gap between germline ends came to 19 bases. This CDR3 region has 17 residues. Per the germline V gene, CDR1 is MDHEN and CDR2 is SYDVKM. CDR3 loop: CASSRILDVNTKNIQYF. The CDR3 nucleotides read TGTGCCAGCAGTCGAATACTAGACGTAAATACCAAAAACATTCAGTACTTC.

This clone was detected only once. The chain is built from TRBV11-2 and TRBJ1-1; possible D gene TRBD1, 6 bases. The CDR3 is 15 residues long. V gave up 5 bases and J gave up 4 bases, with 17 bases separating them. Germline loops: CDR1 SGHAT, CDR2 FQNNGV. In DNA, the CDR3 is TGTGCCAGCAGCCCTCGAGGGGGTCGCGGCACTGAAGCTTTCTTT. Residues: CASSPRGGRGTEAFF.

The chain couples TRBV4-3 to TRBJ1-4, with TRBD1 matching 11 bases. V lost 4 bases to trimming and J lost 3 bases; unmatched junction nucleotides: 4. Germline lookup yields CDR1 LGHNA and CDR2 YSLEER. CDR3 length equals 16 residues. The CDR3 bases are TGCGCCAGCAGCCCAGGACAGGGGGCGGCTAATGAAAAACTGTTTTTT. Protein product: CASSPGQGAANEKLFF.

The chain joins TRBV25-1 to TRBJ2-7, with D hard to call. The CDR3 runs to 14 residues. V was clipped by 6 bases and J by 1 base, with 13 bases between them. CDR1 is MGHDK and CDR2 is SYGVNS in the germline V gene. CDR3 region: CASSSLGRSYEQYF. CDR3 in DNA: TGTGCCAGCAGCTCACTGGGCAGATCCTACGAGCAGTACTTC.

CDR3 DNA sequence: TGTGCCAGCATTCCGGACAGGGTCGTCTACAATGAGCAGTTCTTC. Translating it yields CASIPDRVVYNEQFF. The chain employs TRBV7-2 and TRBJ2-1, with TRBD1 identical over 8 bases. Losses at the gene ends were 7 bases for V and 3 bases for J; bases not matched to a gene: 8. Germline lookup yields CDR1 SGHTA and CDR2 FQGNSA. CDR3 size: 15 residues.

The rearrangement uses TRBV28 and TRBJ2-7, with 10 bases lining up with TRBD2. Germline V gives CDR1 MDHEN, CDR2 SYDVKM. This CDR3 has 15 residues. V gave up 5 bases and J gave up 2 bases; unmatched junction bases: 6. The CDR3 spells CASSLFSGGPYEQYF. In DNA, the CDR3 is TGTGCCAGCAGTCTCTTTAGCGGGGGGCCCTACGAGCAGTACTTC.